Listed below are T cell receptor beta chains from one sample, sequenced in a study of monozygotic twins with inflammatory bowel disease. TCRdb re-called the 5' RACE reads; every CDR3 protein appears as one record, without DNA. The sample data list about 450,000 distinct CDR3 sequences. The sequenced sample consisted of blood. All receptors come from a human donor with ulcerative colitis or Crohn's disease, or a healthy co-twin of an affected twin (not recorded which). Both conserved end residues are part of each CDR3. Each record gives: J gene, V gene, CDR3 protein.

J gene: TRBJ2-7
V gene: TRBV6-5
CDR3 protein: CASSYSDRGSYEQYF

J gene: TRBJ1-5
V gene: TRBV7-9
CDR3 protein: CASSSTGGQPQHF

J gene: TRBJ2-7
V gene: TRBV5-1
CDR3 protein: CASKEGVDYLYEQYF

J gene: TRBJ2-3
V gene: TRBV7-2
CDR3 protein: CASSPAHGADTQYF

J gene: TRBJ2-7
V gene: TRBV7-2
CDR3 protein: CASMETPGSYEQYF

J gene: TRBJ2-3
V gene: TRBV9
CDR3 protein: CASSVGPPDTQYF

J gene: TRBJ2-3
V gene: TRBV20-1
CDR3 protein: CSASVAGARTDTQYF

J gene: TRBJ2-7
V gene: TRBV12-3/TRBV12-4
CDR3 protein: CASSGKTGFSEQYF

J gene: TRBJ2-5
V gene: TRBV7-2
CDR3 protein: CASSLVGQGSWQETQYF

J gene: TRBJ2-5
V gene: TRBV12-3/TRBV12-4
CDR3 protein: CASTLGGATQETQYF

J gene: TRBJ1-1
V gene: TRBV29-1
CDR3 protein: CSVGYRNTEAFF

J gene: TRBJ1-1
V gene: TRBV7-9
CDR3 protein: CASSSPLWDTEAFF

J gene: TRBJ2-5
V gene: TRBV4-2
CDR3 protein: CASSQDLAGEWETQYF

J gene: TRBJ1-1
V gene: TRBV25-1
CDR3 protein: CASSDHNQGAEAFF

J gene: TRBJ2-7
V gene: TRBV19
CDR3 protein: CASSTLTGSSYEQYF

J gene: TRBJ1-6
V gene: TRBV19
CDR3 protein: CASSTGSYNSPLHF

J gene: TRBJ1-6
V gene: TRBV5-6
CDR3 protein: CASSLGDPDNSPLHF

J gene: TRBJ2-1
V gene: TRBV7-3
CDR3 protein: CASSLSPGLVYNEQFF

J gene: TRBJ2-3
V gene: TRBV28
CDR3 protein: CASTLGLYTDTQYF

J gene: TRBJ2-4
V gene: TRBV6-1
CDR3 protein: CASSEIGTALAKNIQYF

J gene: TRBJ2-1
V gene: TRBV11-3
CDR3 protein: CASSFLPLAGGPGEQFF

J gene: TRBJ1-1
V gene: TRBV7-2
CDR3 protein: CASSLDQLAFF

J gene: TRBJ2-1
V gene: TRBV5-1
CDR3 protein: CASSPMTGTGEGDEQFF

J gene: TRBJ2-1
V gene: TRBV5-6
CDR3 protein: CASSAAAGGQGEQFF

J gene: TRBJ2-7
V gene: TRBV6-5
CDR3 protein: CASRTGVRYEQYF

J gene: TRBJ1-1
V gene: TRBV20-1
CDR3 protein: CSARGTGEITEAFF

J gene: TRBJ2-2
V gene: TRBV5-1
CDR3 protein: CASSGVITANTGELFF

J gene: TRBJ2-1
V gene: TRBV12-3/TRBV12-4
CDR3 protein: CASSPGTSFHNEQFF

J gene: TRBJ1-1
V gene: TRBV20-1
CDR3 protein: CSAQGDTEAFF

J gene: TRBJ2-7
V gene: TRBV21-1
CDR3 protein: CASSMGQGGVYSSYEQYF

J gene: TRBJ2-5
V gene: TRBV6-1
CDR3 protein: CASSARTALQETQYF

J gene: TRBJ2-7
V gene: TRBV28
CDR3 protein: CASSLYYYEQYF